The entry below describes one TCR beta chain. Since the CDR3 does not end with the conserved phenylalanine or tryptophan, this likely comes from a read error. It is unclear where the CDR3 begins or ends on the DNA, so no DNA is shown, and the CDR3 is as TCRdb lists it. CDR1 and CDR2 from the germline V gene are LGHNA and YSLEER. The CDR3 region is 15 residues in length, termini included. This entry is derived from a study of blood T cells in healthy people across ages. Primed by a sample-barcoded 5' primer and a J-beta primer mix, a second PCR proceeded for roughly 7 to 12 cycles. TCRdb re-derived calls from the 5' RACE reads in MiXCR, one entry per CDR3 protein. The table includes roughly 1.9 million distinct CDR3 sequences, 30% to 40% detected once.

This TCR was recovered from a human donor in good health. The sequenced material came from blood. J is TRBJ2-5 and V is TRBV4-3; whether TRBD2, the table's D call, matches the DNA was not checked. CDR3 protein: CASSFHPRSGYTFGS.